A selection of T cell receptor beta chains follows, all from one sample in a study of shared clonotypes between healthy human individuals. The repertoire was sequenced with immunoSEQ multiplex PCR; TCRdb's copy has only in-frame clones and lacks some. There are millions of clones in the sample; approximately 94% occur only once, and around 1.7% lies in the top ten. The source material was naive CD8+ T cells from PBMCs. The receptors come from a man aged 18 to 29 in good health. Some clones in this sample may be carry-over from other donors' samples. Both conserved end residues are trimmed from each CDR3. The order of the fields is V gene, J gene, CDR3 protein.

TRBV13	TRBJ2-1	ASSLPGTTHREQF
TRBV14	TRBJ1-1	ASSQDLRDEAF
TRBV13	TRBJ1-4	ASSLLGGYNEKLF
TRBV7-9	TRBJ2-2	ASRPTGMDGELF
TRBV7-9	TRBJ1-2	ASSFNYGYT
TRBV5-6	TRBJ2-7	ASSWGTAYEQY
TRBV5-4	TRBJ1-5	ASSFPRESPYSNQPQH
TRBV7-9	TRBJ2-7	ASGTRSYEQY
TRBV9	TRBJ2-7	ASSPSRRGAGEQY
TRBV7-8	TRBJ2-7	ASSPGNRSPYEQY
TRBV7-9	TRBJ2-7	ASVPLRGRASQEQY
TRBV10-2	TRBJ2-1	ASSESRGNEQF
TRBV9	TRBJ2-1	ASSPRGENEQF
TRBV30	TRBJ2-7	AYQFGLVSYEQY
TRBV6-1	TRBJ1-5	ASSEANEWTGVRQPQH
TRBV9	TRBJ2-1	ASSPEDEQF
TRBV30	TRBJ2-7	AWSAQEASEQY
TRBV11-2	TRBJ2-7	ASSLGLDYYEQY
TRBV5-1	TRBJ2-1	ASSSTVNEQF
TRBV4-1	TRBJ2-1	ASSLKTGGEQF
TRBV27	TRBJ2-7	ASSPRLAGSYEQY
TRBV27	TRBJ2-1	ASSPRYNEQF
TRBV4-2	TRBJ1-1	ASSQDPGPNTEAF
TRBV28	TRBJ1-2	ASSLVEDYGYT
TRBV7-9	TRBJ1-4	ASSLGRSVWEKLF
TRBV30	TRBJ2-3	AWSVAVADTQY